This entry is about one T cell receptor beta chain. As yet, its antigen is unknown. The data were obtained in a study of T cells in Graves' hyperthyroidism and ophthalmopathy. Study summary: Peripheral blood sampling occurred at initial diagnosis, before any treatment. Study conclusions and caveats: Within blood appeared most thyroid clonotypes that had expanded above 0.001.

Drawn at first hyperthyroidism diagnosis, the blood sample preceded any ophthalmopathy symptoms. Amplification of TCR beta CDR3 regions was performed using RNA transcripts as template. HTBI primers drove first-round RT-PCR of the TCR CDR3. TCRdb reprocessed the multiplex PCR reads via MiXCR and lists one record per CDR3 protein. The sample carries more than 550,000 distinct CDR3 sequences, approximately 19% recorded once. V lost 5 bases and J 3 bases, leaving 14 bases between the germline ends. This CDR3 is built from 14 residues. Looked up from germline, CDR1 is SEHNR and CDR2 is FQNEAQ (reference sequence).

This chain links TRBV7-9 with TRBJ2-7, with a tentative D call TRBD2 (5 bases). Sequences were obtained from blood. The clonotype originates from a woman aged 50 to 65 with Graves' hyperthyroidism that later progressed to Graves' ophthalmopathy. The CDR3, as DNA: TGTGCCAGCAGCGCCGGGATAACCGACTACGAGCAGTACTTC. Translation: CASSAGITDYEQYF.